This TCR beta chain was obtained from a study of blood T cell repertoires in COVID-19. In the study overall: Researchers got acute and convalescent COVID-19 samples from the United States, Italy and Spain. PBMCs, B-cell-depleted T cells, or T cells provided the cDNA or gDNA that made up the material.

Authors' data handling: How many nucleated cells were present was estimated from reference gene primer amplification. The table came from immunoSEQ multiplex PCR; TCRdb's copy has only in-frame clones and leaves some out. V and J calls and clone size are those listed in that table; D and trimming were worked out from the DNA. The sample lists roughly 140,000 clones, about 90% seen once, with 1.7% in the top ten. The CDR3 extends over 15 amino acids. The germline V gene has CDR1 KGHSH and CDR2 LQKENI. Deletions cut 3 bases from V and 4 bases from J, with 15 bases between. The sequenced sample consisted of peripheral blood. This clonotype was obtained from a woman aged 50 to 65 with acute or convalescent COVID-19. The chain carries TRBV18 and TRBJ1-1; a possible D gene is TRBD1 (5 bases). The CDR3 loop reads CASSPRGREGTEAFF. As DNA, the CDR3 is TGTGCCAGCTCACCCCGGGGGAGGGAGGGCACTGAAGCTTTCTTT.